The entry that follows covers one T cell receptor (beta chain) sequence. This clonotype was seen ten or more times. This receptor's antigen is unknown. Base qualities are not provided; no much larger clone lies one nucleotide away. This sample stems from a study of T cells in Graves' hyperthyroidism and ophthalmopathy (dated by TCRdb to between 2018 and 2021). Context from the whole study: Peripheral blood samples were taken at the time of initial diagnosis, prior to any treatment. After blood sampling, hyperthyroidism patients were treated with methimazole at a starting dose of 30 mg daily, and ophthalmopathy patients were treated with high-dose intravenous methylprednisolone. Prospective prediction of ophthalmopathy was tested in an independent validation cohort consisting of about 20 hyperthyroidism patients and approximately 16 patients who later progressed to ophthalmopathy. According to the paper, TCR Vbeta CDR3 sequencing was carried out on some 130 peripheral blood samples, which came from around 43 ophthalmopathy, fewer than 80 hyperthyroidism and around 17 progressor patients. For training and testing, the 100 or so patients in the discovery cohort were randomly divided in a 7:3 ratio. Thyroid tissue and blood T-cell repertoires from about six Graves' hyperthyroidism patients were also compared in the study. A discovery cohort of around 98 patients, about 44 with Graves' ophthalmopathy and 57 with stable Graves' hyperthyroidism, was used to find distinguishing TCR V-J signatures.

TCR beta CDR3 regions were amplified from RNA transcripts. The TCR CDR3 was subjected to a first round of RT-PCR using the HTBI primer set and the Qiagen OneStep RT-PCR kit. A second multiplex PCR round built the libraries, followed by size selection and purification. Libraries were sequenced paired-end with 100 bp reads on an Illumina HiSeq2000. The original methods were these. SOAPnuke was used to process the raw data, with reads discarded if the reads contained adapters or uncalled bases, had a mean Phred below 15, or lacked an exact constant-primer or identifier match. COPE v1.2.5 was used to merge high-quality paired reads, and clonotypes were defined as unique nucleotide sequences. Clonotypes were aligned to IMGT TRBV, TRBD and TRBJ reference segments using MiTCR v1.1. The analysis included only V-J combinations with a frequency above 0.0001, which together covered 99% to 99.2% of the repertoires. The TCS score was defined as the ratio of F50 (clonal expansion) to E x V (chaos), calculated using BLOSUM62-based TCRdist between CDR3 peptides within each V-J. Welch's t-statistics and random forest reduced around 550 V-J features to roughly 13, which were used in a naive Bayes classifier (R e1071). TCRdb reanalyzed the raw reads on its own, using fastp at Q25 for trimming and MiXCR for clone calling, and kept in-frame beta chains. Under each unique CDR3 protein, matching rows form one entry showing the most common genes and DNA. What appears here as the V and J calls and clone size reflects TCRdb's work, not the paper's. This sample lists about 640,000 distinct CDR3 sequences; 20% to 25% were detected once. About 35% of the sample is in the top ten clones.

The paper's findings and limits, for the study overall: Sample size was not statistically predetermined, and blinding of investigators to group allocation was not performed. In validation, progression to ophthalmopathy was predicted by the model with around 71% sensitivity and under 85% specificity, a median of approximately 6.5 months before onset. Most expanded thyroid clonotypes (frequency above 0.001) were also found in blood, which suggests that blood repertoires may mirror thyroid immune responses. A model built on a 13 V-J signature distinguished ophthalmopathy from stable hyperthyroidism, reaching roughly 88% sensitivity and approximately 81% specificity in cross-validation and 80%/75% in testing.

The germline V gene sets CDR1 to MDHEN and CDR2 to SYDVKM. V loses 3 bases at its end and J loses 5 bases; junction bases beyond the gene matches: 9. The CDR3, cysteine through phenylalanine, is 16 amino acids long. Here the CDR3 DNA is all that survives: 48 bases in frame from base 1. Ophthalmopathy patients had moderately to severely active disease, Clinical Activity Score of at least 3, NOSPECS grade of at least 4, and duration under 3 months. Any patient with an uncontrolled infection, another autoimmune disease, pregnancy or lactation was excluded. Diagnoses were established on the basis of clinical symptoms, serum thyroxine and TRAb, thyroid ultrasound, and orbital computed tomography. Ficoll-Paque density gradient centrifugation was used to isolate PBMCs from about 9.4 ml of fresh peripheral blood. Total RNA was extracted with Trizol reagent, and quality was checked on an Agilent 2100 Bioanalyzer.

The sequenced material came from blood. The TCR comes from a man under 40 with Graves' ophthalmopathy. The sequence links TRBV28 to TRBJ2-7, with 11 junctional bases fitting TRBD1. The CDR3 protein is CASSLFSGTGGNEQYF. The bases are TGTGCCAGCAGTTTGTTTTCCGGGACAGGGGGAAACGAGCAGTACTTC.